This TCR beta chain was sequenced during a study of CD8 T cells in ankylosing spondylitis. TCRdb ran MiXCR on the 5' RACE reads and lists one entry per CDR3 protein. In the table there are 150,000 to 200,000 distinct CDR3 sequences, around a tenth of which are singletons. Study results and limitations: Significant enrichment of disease-linked clones was reportedly seen in matched ankylosing spondylitis synovial fluid.

At least ten counts were recorded for this clonotype. Its specificity is not known. This TCR was recovered from a male donor with ankylosing spondylitis or in good health (not recorded which). Sequencing was carried out using blood, either unsorted or a sorted T cell fraction (not recorded which).

CDR3 in DNA: TGCGCCAGCAGCGAGGGGTCTAGCACAGATACGCAGTATTTT. This codes for CASSEGSSTDTQYF. The chain has TRBV10-1 and TRBJ2-3; D may correspond to TRBD1 or TRBD2 (5 bases each). The V gene lost 6 bases and the J gene lost 0 bases, with 10 bases spanning the gap. The germline CDR1 and CDR2 sequences are WNHNN and SYGVQD (reference sequence). CDR3 length: 14 residues.